The 10 T cell receptor beta chains reported below all come from one sample, sequenced in a study of T-cell reconstitution after alpha-beta-depleted transplantation in children (dated by TCRdb to the mid-2010s). Receptor libraries were prepared by PCR. Sequenced using an Illumina HiSeq 2500. To normalize quantification of the TCRbeta repertoire, the TCR libraries were built with molecular barcoding that relied on unique molecular identifiers. Through fastp at Q25 and MiXCR, TCRdb rebuilt clones from the public reads, retaining in-frame beta chains. Rows are unified per CDR3 protein, each entry keeping the most common DNA and genes. Here the sample has more than 550,000 distinct CDR3 sequences; roughly 10% occur a single time. The ten largest clonotypes hold 4% of the sample. The material was PBMCs from the stem cell graft donor, obtained from the stem cell graft. Source of these receptors: a human donor who donated a stem cell graft to a child with acute myeloid leukemia.

In this sample, this clonotype turned up a few times. This chain uses TRBV28 with TRBJ2-7; D is unclear. This CDR3 has 12 residues. Germline loops: CDR1 MDHEN, CDR2 SYDVKM. Trimming shortened V by 4 bases and J by 6 bases, and 10 bases separated the two germline ends. Here the CDR3 reads CASSSSVGEQYF. The CDR3 DNA follows: TGTGCCAGCAGTTCCTCAGTGGGCGAGCAGTACTTC.

The table lists this clonotype with many counts. The chain has TRBV4-2 and TRBJ2-1, with 12 nucleotides matching TRBD2. The CDR3 extends over 16 amino acids. CDR1 LGHNA and CDR2 YNFKEQ come from the germline V gene. Losses at the gene ends were 4 bases for V and 6 bases for J; bases not matched to a gene: 7. For the CDR3, the DNA is TGTGCCAGCAGCCCACTACTAGCGGGAGGTGGCAATGAGCAGTTCTTC. Translated: CASSPLLAGGGNEQFF.

This clonotype was detected only a few times. The chain couples TRBV7-2 to TRBJ1-4, with D possibly matching TRBD1 (5 bases). The ends were cut back, 5 bases at V and 8 bases at J, with 18 bases in the middle. CDR1 is SGHTA, CDR2 FQGNSA, per germline. The CDR3 is 15 amino acids. CDR3 amino acids: CASSLGRGPGEKLFF. The CDR3 region has the DNA TGTGCCAGCAGCCTTGGGAGGGGACCAGGGGAAAAACTGTTTTTT.

The J gene is TRBJ1-2, the V gene TRBV28; 8 bases are a match to TRBD1. Per germline, CDR1 MDHEN and CDR2 SYDVKM. V shed 6 bases, J shed 0 bases, and the junction held 15 bases outside the gene matches. CDR3 size: 18 residues. The CDR3 here is CASSPGGAPTDPNYGYTF. The CDR3 coding sequence is TGTGCCAGCAGCCCAGGGGGCGCCCCCACCGATCCTAACTATGGCTACACCTTC.

The gene calls are TRBV15 and TRBJ1-1, with D possibly TRBD1 on 5 matching bases. The CDR3 covers 15 residues. In germline, CDR1 is LNHNV, CDR2 YYDKDF (reference sequence). V was pared by 1 base and J by 1 base, with 10 bases between. For the CDR3, the DNA is TGTGCCACCAGCAGAGGTACCACAGGGAACACTGAAGCTTTCTTT. This encodes CATSRGTTGNTEAFF.

Only a few counts were recorded for this clonotype. The V gene is TRBV20-1, the J gene TRBJ2-1; the match to TRBD1 covers 8 bases. Germline CDR1 reads DFQATT; CDR2 reads SNEGSKA (reference sequence). Germline trimming cut 2 bases from V and 16 bases from J; bases unmatched to any gene: 10. The CDR3 extends over 12 amino acids. The CDR3 loop is CSARTPGGGIFF. Written as DNA, the CDR3 is TGCAGTGCTAGAACCCCAGGGGGCGGTATTTTCTTC.

This chain joins TRBV12-3 or TRBV12-4 and TRBJ1-2, with a tentative D call TRBD1 (6 bases). V lost 10 bases and J 6 bases, leaving 27 bases between the germline ends. This CDR3 has 16 residues. This CDR3 is CATAMWGADIENGYTF. CDR3 bases: TGTGCCACCGCTATGTGGGGGGCGGATATCGAAAATGGCTACACCTTC.

This clonotype was detected a few times. The CDR3 here is CASSQSEGNTIYF. Written as DNA, the CDR3 is TGTGCCAGCAGTCAATCGGAGGGAAACACCATATATTTT. The chain combines TRBV6-1 with TRBJ1-3; D is ambiguous. The V and J ends lost 5 bases and 4 bases respectively, with 9 bases between them. Germline lookup yields CDR1 MNHNS and CDR2 SASEGT. The CDR3 length is 13 residues.

The J gene is TRBJ2-4, the V gene TRBV11-2; 12 bases align to TRBD2. The germline V gene has CDR1 SGHAT and CDR2 FQNNGV. CDR3 size: 18 residues. V dropped 5 bases and J dropped 0; count of bases not matched to a gene: 8. CDR3 nucleotide sequence: TGTGCCAGCAGCGTAGTACGGACTAGCGGGGTAGCCAAAAACATTCAGTACTTC. This gives the protein CASSVVRTSGVAKNIQYF.

The table lists this clonotype with many counts. This sequence joins TRBV20-1 and TRBJ2-1, with a tentative D call TRBD2 (5 bases). Between the trimmed V and J ends, which lost 3 bases and 4 bases, there was a span of 13 bases. Germline CDR1 DFQATT, CDR2 SNEGSKA (reference sequence). This CDR3 is 14 amino acids long. CDR3 sequence: CSARYRGNYNEQFF. CDR3 sequence (DNA): TGCAGTGCTAGGTATAGAGGGAATTACAATGAGCAGTTCTTC.